The sequence of this T cell receptor (beta chain) was determined in a study of T cells expressing NK-cell markers. Study conclusions and caveats: Specificity for HCMV among expanded NKG2C+ T cell clones was not established.

Note on this clonotype: The antigen remains unidentified.

TCRdb re-analyzed the 5' RACE reads; it lists each CDR3 protein once, without DNA. The repertoire shows about 430,000 distinct CDR3 sequences; the top ten hold roughly 1.4%. Germline V gives CDR1 SGHRS, CDR2 YFSETQ. This CDR3 spans 14 amino acids. The source material was blood T cells: a sorted CD56 or NKG2C T cell subset, CD4+ or CD8+ T cells, or bulk PBMC T cells (not recorded which). The chain recombines TRBV5-1 with TRBJ2-7. This sequence originates from a woman aged 50 to 60 in good health. CDR3 loop: CASSLEPNRREQYF.